The 5 T cell receptor beta chains below come from one sample, sequenced in a study of follicular helper T cells after annual influenza vaccination. Noted time point: 2014-2015 season, pre-vaccination. The repertoire was sequenced with immunoSEQ multiplex PCR; TCRdb's copy has only in-frame clones and lacks some. The sample includes some 15,000 clones, almost 85% of them seen just once. The material sequenced was CXCR5- memory CD4+ T cells sorted from blood, taken on the day of influenza vaccination. These TCRs come from an adult who received the influenza vaccine.

The J gene is TRBJ2-3, the V gene TRBV7-2; 8 nucleotides align to TRBD2. The ends lost 5 bases at V and 4 bases at J; junction bases unmatched: 11. The CDR3 is made up of 16 amino acids. CDR1 and CDR2 from the germline V gene are SGHTA and FQGNSA. This chain's CDR3 is CASSPPRTSSPDTQYF. As DNA, the CDR3 is TGTGCCAGCAGCCCGCCCCGGACTAGCTCGCCAGATACGCAGTATTTT. Combining the CDR3 with reference TRBV7-2 and TRBJ2-3 gives the whole variable domain GAGVSQSPSNKVTEKGKDVELRCDPISGHTALYWYRQSLGQGLEFLIYFQGNSAPDKSGLPSDRFSAERTGGSVSTLTIQRTQQEDSAVYLCASSPPRTSSPDTQYFGPGTRLTVL.

V and J are TRBV19 and TRBJ2-1; D perhaps matches TRBD1 (6 bases). This CDR3 contains 15 residues. Germline V gene data show CDR1 as LNHDA and CDR2 as SQIVND (reference sequence). V dropped 8 bases and J dropped 7 bases, with 21 bases sitting between them. The CDR3 region has the DNA TGTGCCAGTCGTCCATGGCAGGGGAGAGGAAATGAGCAGTTCTTC. It is translated as CASRPWQGRGNEQFF.

This clone was seen once. The chain uses TRBV30 and TRBJ1-1; D not resolved. CDR1 GTSNPN and CDR2 SVGIG come from the germline V gene (reference sequence). The ends were cut back, 3 bases at V and 6 bases at J, with 14 bases in the middle. CDR3 size: 13 residues. Written as DNA, the CDR3 is TGTGCCTGGAGGCCCCTTAATGGCGCTGAAGCTTTCTTT. Translation gives CAWRPLNGAEAFF.

This clone was counted only a few times. The V and J genes are TRBV7-2 and TRBJ2-3; D ambiguous. CDR1 SGHTA and CDR2 FQGNSA come from the germline V gene. The CDR3 runs 12 residues. The germline V and J ends were trimmed by 1 base and 7 bases, with 6 bases remaining between them. The CDR3 here is CASSLVAYTQYF. The CDR3 region has the DNA TGTGCCAGCAGCTTAGTCGCCTATACGCAGTATTTT.

This clone has just one count. The J gene is TRBJ1-2, the V gene TRBV6-1, with a tentative D call TRBD1 (6 bases). The germline V gene encodes CDR1 MNHNS and CDR2 SASEGT. There are 12 residues in the CDR3. Trimming left V 6 bases short and J 5 bases short, with 10 bases between. The CDR3 is CASRGGLYGYTF. DNA for the CDR3: TGTGCCAGCAGGGGGGGCTTATATGGCTACACCTTC.